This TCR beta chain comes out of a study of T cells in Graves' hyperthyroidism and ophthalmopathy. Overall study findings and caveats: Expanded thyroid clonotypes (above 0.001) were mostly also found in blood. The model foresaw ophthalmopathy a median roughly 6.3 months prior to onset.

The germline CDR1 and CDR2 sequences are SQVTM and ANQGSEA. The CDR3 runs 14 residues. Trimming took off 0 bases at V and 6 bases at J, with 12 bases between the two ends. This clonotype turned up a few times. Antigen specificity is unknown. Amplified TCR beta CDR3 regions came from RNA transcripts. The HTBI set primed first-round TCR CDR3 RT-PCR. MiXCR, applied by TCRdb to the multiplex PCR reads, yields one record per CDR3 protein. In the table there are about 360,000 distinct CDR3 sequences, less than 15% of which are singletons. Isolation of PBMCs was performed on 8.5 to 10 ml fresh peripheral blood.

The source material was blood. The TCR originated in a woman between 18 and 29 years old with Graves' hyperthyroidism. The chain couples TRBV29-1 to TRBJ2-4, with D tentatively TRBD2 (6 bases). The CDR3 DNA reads TGCAGCGTTGAAGATCGCGTCGGGAGAAACATTCAGTACTTC. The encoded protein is CSVEDRVGRNIQYF.